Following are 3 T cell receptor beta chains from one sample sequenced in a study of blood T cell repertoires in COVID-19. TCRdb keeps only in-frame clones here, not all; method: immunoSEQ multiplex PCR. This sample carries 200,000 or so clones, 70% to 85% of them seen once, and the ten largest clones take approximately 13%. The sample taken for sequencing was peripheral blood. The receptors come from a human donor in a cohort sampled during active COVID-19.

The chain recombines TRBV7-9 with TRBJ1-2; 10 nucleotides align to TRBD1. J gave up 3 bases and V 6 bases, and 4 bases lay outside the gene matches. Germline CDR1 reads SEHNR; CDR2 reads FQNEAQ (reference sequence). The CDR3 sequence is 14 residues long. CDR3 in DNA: TGTGCCAGCAGTTGGGACAGGGGTGACTATGGCTACACCTTC. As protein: CASSWDRGDYGYTF.

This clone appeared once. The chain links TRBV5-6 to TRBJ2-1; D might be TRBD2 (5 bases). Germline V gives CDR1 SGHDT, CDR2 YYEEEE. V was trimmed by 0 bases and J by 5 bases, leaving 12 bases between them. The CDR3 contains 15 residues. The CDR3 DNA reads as TGTGCCAGCAGCTTGGTAGCGAGTAAGAACAATGAGCAGTTCTTC. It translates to CASSLVASKNNEQFF.

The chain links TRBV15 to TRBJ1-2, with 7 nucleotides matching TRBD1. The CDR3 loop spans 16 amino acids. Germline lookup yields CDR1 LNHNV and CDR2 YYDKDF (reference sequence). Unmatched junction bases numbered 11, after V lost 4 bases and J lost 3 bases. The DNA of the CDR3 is TGTGCCACCAGCAATGCAGGGGGGAATCCTCACTATGGCTACACCTTC. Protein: CATSNAGGNPHYGYTF.